The 16 T cell receptor beta chains given below trace back to one sample, sequenced in a study of cytomegalovirus exposure and HLA in healthy donors. The PCR used 60 Vbeta and 13 Jbeta primers. This table comes from immunoSEQ multiplex PCR, and its TCRdb copy is limited to in-frame clones, with some not included. The sample records 150,000 or so clones, around two thirds being singletons. Sequenced input: PBMCs. These receptors were obtained from a man aged 25 to 45 in good health and CMV-seropositive.

V gene TRBV10-3 combines with J gene TRBJ1-2; no firm D call. Looked up from germline, CDR1 is ENHRY and CDR2 is SYGVKD. Trimming removed 2 bases from V and 6 bases from J, with 4 bases in between. This CDR3 has 11 residues. This chain's CDR3 is CAISEQDGYTF. The CDR3 nucleotides are TGTGCCATCAGTGAGCAGGATGGCTACACCTTC.

Notes on this clone: A junction end diverges from the germline sequence, so it may reflect a read error. The chain couples TRBV7-7 to TRBJ1-4; no clear D. Germline CDR1 SSHAT, CDR2 FNYEAQ (reference sequence). The CDR3 is made up of 16 amino acids. DNA for the CDR3: TGTGCTAGCAGCTTAGGCCCCCCTGGCCCAAATGAAAAACTGTTTTTT. It translates to CASSLGPPGPNEKLFF.

The chain uses TRBV11-2 and TRBJ2-7, with D maybe TRBD2 (7 bases). CDR1 and CDR2 (germline): SGHAT, FQNNGV. V lost 1 base and J lost 7, with 20 bases in between. The CDR3 is made up of 16 amino acids. The CDR3 coding sequence is TGTGCCAGCAGCTTAGCCCTGGGGGGCGGGAGCGGGGAGCAGTACTTC. Translated: CASSLALGGGSGEQYF.

In its sample, this clone was seen once. The chain has TRBV6-1 and TRBJ2-7; TRBD2 agrees at 14 bases. Germline assignment: CDR1 MNHNS and CDR2 SASEGT. The CDR3 is 16 residues long. V shed 4 bases, J shed 4 bases, and the junction held 6 bases outside the gene matches. The CDR3 sequence: CASSAGTSGRGYEQYF. CDR3 nucleotide sequence: TGTGCCAGCAGTGCCGGGACTAGCGGGAGAGGGTACGAGCAGTACTTC.

This clone showed up just a few times. The rearrangement joins TRBV18 to TRBJ1-1, with TRBD1 matching over 7 bases. This CDR3 has 16 amino acids. With 0 bases clipped from V and 5 bases from J, the junction kept 9 bases outside the gene matches. Germline loops: CDR1 KGHSH, CDR2 LQKENI. CDR3 in DNA: TGTGCCAGCTCACCACCGGGGAGAGGGGGCTCGACTGAAGCTTTCTTT. The encoded protein is CASSPPGRGGSTEAFF.

The chain uses TRBV19 and TRBJ2-2; possible D gene TRBD2, 6 bases. The CDR3 is 14 amino acids. Germline CDR1 reads LNHDA; CDR2 reads SQIVND (reference sequence). V was pared by 10 bases and J by 0 bases, with 12 bases between. Here the CDR3 reads CATARETNTGELFF. The CDR3 nucleotides are TGTGCCACCGCGCGGGAAACGAACACCGGGGAGCTGTTTTTT.

In its sample, this clone was seen once. The rearrangement joins TRBV6-4 to TRBJ2-3; the match to TRBD2 covers 9 bases. The CDR3 covers 14 residues. CDR1 is MRHNA, CDR2 SNTAGT, per germline. Losses at the gene ends were 5 bases for V and 0 bases for J; bases not matched to a gene: 0. The CDR3 sequence is CASSLAGSTDTQYF. CDR3 in DNA: TGTGCCAGCAGTCTAGCGGGAAGCACAGATACGCAGTATTTT.

This clone was counted a single time. The CDR3 spells CASSSSGGSQPQHF. CDR3 sequence (DNA): TGTGCCAGTAGTTCCTCAGGGGGCAGTCAGCCCCAGCATTTT. The chain links TRBV19 to TRBJ1-5; TRBD1 matches 8 bases. Germline CDR1 is LNHDA and CDR2 is SQIVND (reference sequence). The trim removed 5 bases at V and 6 bases at J, leaving 6 bases unmatched. This CDR3 has 14 amino acids. The full variable domain, rest sourced from reference TRBV19 and TRBJ1-5, is DGGITQSPKYLFRKEGQNVTLSCEQNLNHDAMYWYRQDPGQGLRLIYYSQIVNDFQKGDIAEGYSVSREKKESFPLTVTSAQKNPTAFYLCASSSSGGSQPQHFGDGTRLSIL.

The chain's CDR3 is CASSYLHRGQDGYTF. The CDR3 DNA reads as TGTGCCAGCAGTTACTTACATCGAGGACAGGATGGCTACACCTTC. V and J are TRBV6-6 and TRBJ1-2; 7 bases fit TRBD1. With 1 base clipped from V and 6 bases from J, the junction kept 8 bases outside the gene matches. This CDR3 is 15 amino acids long. CDR1 is MNHNY and CDR2 is SVGAGI in the germline V gene (reference sequence).

In this sample, this clone turned up once. V gene TRBV30 combines with J gene TRBJ1-1; weak D call: TRBD1 (5 bases). This CDR3 is built from 11 residues. Germline V gene sequence: CDR1 GTSNPN, CDR2 SVGIG (reference sequence). The V and J ends lost 2 bases and 10 bases respectively, with 11 bases between them. DNA of the CDR3: TGTGCCTGGAGTATTCAAGGGGTAGCTTTCTTT. The encoded protein is CAWSIQGVAFF.

The chain couples TRBV19 to TRBJ1-5; TRBD1 aligns across 7 bases. The junction had 7 bases not matched to a gene; V was cut back by 5 bases and J by 0 bases. This CDR3 is 16 amino acids long. The germline CDR1 and CDR2 sequences are LNHDA and SQIVND (reference sequence). The CDR3 here is CASSSGGQYSNQPQHF. Written as DNA, the CDR3 is TGTGCCAGTAGTTCCGGGGGACAGTATAGCAATCAGCCCCAGCATTTT.

The chain uses TRBV19 and TRBJ2-7; 7 positions agree with TRBD2. The trim removed 3 bases at V and 7 bases at J, leaving 0 bases unmatched. The CDR3 is 11 amino acids. Germline-derived CDR1 and CDR2 are LNHDA and SQIVND (reference sequence). The CDR3 DNA reads as TGTGCCAGTAGTATCGGGAGGGAGCAGTACTTC. Translated, it gives CASSIGREQYF.

The genes are TRBV19 and TRBJ2-5, with a weak D call TRBD2 (6 bases). The CDR3 totals 14 residues. V was trimmed by 0 bases and J by 5 bases, leaving 10 bases between them. CDR1 LNHDA and CDR2 SQIVND come from the germline V gene (reference sequence). The chain's CDR3 is CASSIEEGRETQYF. The CDR3 coding sequence is TGTGCCAGTAGTATAGAGGAGGGCCGCGAGACCCAGTACTTC.

J is TRBJ1-5 and V is TRBV19, with 8 bases lining up with TRBD1. This CDR3 is built from 14 residues. With 5 bases clipped from V and 2 bases from J, the junction kept 2 bases outside the gene matches. Germline V gene data show CDR1 as LNHDA and CDR2 as SQIVND (reference sequence). The CDR3 coding sequence is TGTGCCAGTAGTCAACAGGGGGGCAATCAGCCCCAGCATTTT. This gives the protein CASSQQGGNQPQHF.

J is TRBJ2-7 and V is TRBV27; 7 bases are shared with TRBD1. This CDR3 contains 15 residues. V lost 3 bases and J lost 0; bases outside the gene matches: 5. Germline assignment: CDR1 MNHEY and CDR2 SMNVEV (reference sequence). CDR3 region: CASSFSWTGSYEQYF. CDR3 bases: TGTGCCAGCAGTTTTTCCTGGACAGGCTCCTACGAGCAGTACTTC.

This chain links TRBV20-1 with TRBJ1-2, with D uncertain. The CDR3 length is 11 residues. Trimming removed 6 bases at V and 0 bases at J, with 5 bases between. Germline-derived CDR1 and CDR2 are DFQATT and SNEGSKA (reference sequence). The CDR3 nucleotides are TGCAGTGCCGGGACTAACTATGGCTACACCTTC. It specifies CSAGTNYGYTF.